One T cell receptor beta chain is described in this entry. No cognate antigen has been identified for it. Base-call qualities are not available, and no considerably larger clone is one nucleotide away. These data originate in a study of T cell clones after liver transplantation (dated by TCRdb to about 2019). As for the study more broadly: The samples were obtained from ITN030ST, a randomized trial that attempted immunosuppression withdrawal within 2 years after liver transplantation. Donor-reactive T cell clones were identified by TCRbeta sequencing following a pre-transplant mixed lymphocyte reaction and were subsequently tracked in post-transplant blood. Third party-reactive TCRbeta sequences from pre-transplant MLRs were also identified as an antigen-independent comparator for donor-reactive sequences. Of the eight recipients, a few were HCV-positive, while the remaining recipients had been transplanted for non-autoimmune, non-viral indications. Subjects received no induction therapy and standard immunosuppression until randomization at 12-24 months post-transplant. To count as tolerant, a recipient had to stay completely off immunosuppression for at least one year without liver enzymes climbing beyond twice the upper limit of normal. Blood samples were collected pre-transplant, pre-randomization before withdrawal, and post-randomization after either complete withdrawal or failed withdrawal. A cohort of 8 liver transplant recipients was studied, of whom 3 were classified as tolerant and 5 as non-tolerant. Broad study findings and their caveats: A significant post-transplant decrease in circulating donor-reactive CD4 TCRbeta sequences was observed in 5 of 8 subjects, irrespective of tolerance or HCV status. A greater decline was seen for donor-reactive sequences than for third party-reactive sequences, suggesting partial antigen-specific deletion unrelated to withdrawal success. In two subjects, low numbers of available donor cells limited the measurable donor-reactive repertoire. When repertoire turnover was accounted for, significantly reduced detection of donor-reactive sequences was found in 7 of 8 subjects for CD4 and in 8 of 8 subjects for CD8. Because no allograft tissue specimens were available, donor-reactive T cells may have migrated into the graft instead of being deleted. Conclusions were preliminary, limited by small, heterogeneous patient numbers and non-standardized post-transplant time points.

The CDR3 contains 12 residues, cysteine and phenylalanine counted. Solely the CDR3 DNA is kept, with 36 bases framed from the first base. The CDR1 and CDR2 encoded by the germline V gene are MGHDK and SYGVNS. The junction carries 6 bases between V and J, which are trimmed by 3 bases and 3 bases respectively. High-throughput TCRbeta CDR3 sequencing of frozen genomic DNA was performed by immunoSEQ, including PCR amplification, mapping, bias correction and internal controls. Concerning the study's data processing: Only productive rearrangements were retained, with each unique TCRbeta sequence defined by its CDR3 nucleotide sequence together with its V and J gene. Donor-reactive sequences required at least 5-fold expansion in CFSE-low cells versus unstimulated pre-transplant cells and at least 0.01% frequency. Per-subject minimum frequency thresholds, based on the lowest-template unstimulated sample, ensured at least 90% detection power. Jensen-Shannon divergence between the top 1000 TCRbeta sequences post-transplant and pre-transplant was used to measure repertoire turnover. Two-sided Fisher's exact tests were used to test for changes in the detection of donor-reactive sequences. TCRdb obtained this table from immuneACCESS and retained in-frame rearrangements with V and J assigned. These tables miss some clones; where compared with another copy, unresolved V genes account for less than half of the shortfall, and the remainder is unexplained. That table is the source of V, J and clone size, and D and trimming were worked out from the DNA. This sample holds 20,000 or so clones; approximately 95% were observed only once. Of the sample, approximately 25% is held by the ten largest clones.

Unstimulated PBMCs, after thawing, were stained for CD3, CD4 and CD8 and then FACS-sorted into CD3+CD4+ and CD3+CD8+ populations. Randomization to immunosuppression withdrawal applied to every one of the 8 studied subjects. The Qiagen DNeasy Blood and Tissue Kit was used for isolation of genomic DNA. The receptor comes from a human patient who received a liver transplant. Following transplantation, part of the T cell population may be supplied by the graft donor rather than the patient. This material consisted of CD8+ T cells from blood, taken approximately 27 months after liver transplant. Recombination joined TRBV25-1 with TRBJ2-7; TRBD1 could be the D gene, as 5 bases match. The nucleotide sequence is TGTGCCAGCAGTGACAGGGTCTACGAGCAGTACTTC. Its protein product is CASSDRVYEQYF.